This TCR beta chain was captured in a study of T cells expressing NK-cell markers. Reprocessing the 5' RACE reads, TCRdb reports a single entry for every CDR3 protein and omits DNA. In all, the sample yields about 370,000 distinct CDR3 sequences. A remark on this clonotype: What it binds is not known.

General study results and limits: Dominance of the CD3+CD56-NKG2C+ fraction by these clonotypes also held in a handful of donors.

The CDR3 has 15 amino acids. Germline values: CDR1 LNHDA, CDR2 SQIVND (reference sequence). This receptor was identified in a woman in her fifties or sixties in good health. The chain links TRBV19 to TRBJ2-1; TCRdb names TRBD1, which stays unverified in the absence of DNA. Material for sequencing was blood T cells: a sorted CD56 or NKG2C T cell subset, CD4+ or CD8+ T cells, or bulk PBMC T cells (not recorded which). The CDR3 spells CASSTSGGSYNEQFF.